The present T cell receptor (beta chain) was sequenced within a study of blood T cell repertoires in COVID-19. On this clone itself: The same CDR3 also results from other DNA sequences found in this sample.

Assay used: immunoSEQ multiplex PCR; TCRdb lists only in-frame clones, some missing. The table shows some 510,000 clones, with around 87% occurring only once. CDR1 is SEHNR and CDR2 is FQNEAQ in the germline V gene (reference sequence). V lost 4 bases and J 2 bases, leaving 12 bases between the germline ends. This CDR3 spans 14 amino acids. Study members were between roughly 18 and 90 years old and lived in fewer than 30 US regions. Sequencing was done on a sample of PBMCs or T cells enriched from blood (not recorded which). This chain connects TRBV7-9 to TRBJ2-7; a possible D gene is TRBD1 (5 bases). The origin of this receptor is a woman between 40 and 55 years old who had recovered from COVID-19. The CDR3 nucleotides read TGTGCCAGCAGCTCCGGTAGGACACCCTACGAGCAGTACTTC. It codes for CASSSGRTPYEQYF.